This T cell receptor beta chain originates from a study of identical twins. TCRdb called the 5' RACE reads again in MiXCR, with one record for every CDR3 protein. The sample shows 1.5 million to 2 million distinct CDR3 sequences, around 29% of them seen only once. This CDR3 region has 15 residues. CDR1 DFQATT and CDR2 SNEGSKA come from the germline V gene (reference sequence). V dropped 3 bases and J dropped 4; count of bases not matched to a gene: 4. The sample consisted of cord blood. The sequence came from a newborn girl in good health. The V gene is TRBV20-1, the J gene TRBJ2-2; TRBD2 aligns across 11 bases. Here the CDR3 reads CSARTSGTFTGELFF. The CDR3 bases are TGCAGTGCTAGGACTAGCGGGACCTTCACCGGGGAGCTGTTTTTT.